This TCR beta chain emerged from a study of T cell responses to AZD1222 COVID-19 vaccine. The data were produced by immunoSEQ multiplex PCR, yet TCRdb's version contains in-frame clones alone and is incomplete. The sample has about 120,000 clones, approximately 90% seen once. The sample here was peripheral blood, taken 28 days after the second AZD1222 dose. This clonotype was sampled from an adult who received the AZD1222 COVID-19 vaccine.

CDR3 nucleotide sequence: TGTGCCAGCAGATACAGAGGGGCCGGGGAGCTGTTTTTT. The encoded protein is CASRYRGAGELFF. The rearrangement links TRBV6-2 or TRBV6-3 to TRBJ2-2; possibly TRBD1 or TRBD2 for D (5 bases each). The germline gives CDR1 MNHEY, CDR2 SVGEGT. Trimming removed 6 bases at V and 6 bases at J, with 11 bases between. CDR3 length: 13 residues.